These 15 T cell receptor beta chains share one sample of origin, sequenced in a study of blood T cell repertoires in COVID-19. Method: immunoSEQ multiplex PCR; TCRdb's copy keeps in-frame clones and lacks some. The table includes 150,000 or so clones, approximately 87% detected once. The sample was peripheral blood. The source is a woman between 65 and 79 years old with acute or convalescent COVID-19.

This chain connects TRBV5-6 to TRBJ1-6, with 10 bases aligning to TRBD1. V was pared by 7 bases and J by 5 bases, with 9 bases of the junction left unmatched. The CDR3 has 16 residues. Per the germline V gene, CDR1 is SGHDT and CDR2 is YYEEEE. CDR3 residues: CASPLGQGRDNSPLHF. The CDR3 DNA reads TGTGCCAGCCCCTTGGGACAGGGGCGAGATAATTCACCCCTCCACTTT. Full variable domain (rest looked up from reference TRBV5-6 and TRBJ1-6): DAGVTQSPTHLIKTRGQQVTLRCSPKSGHDTVSWYQQALGQGPQFIFQYYEEEERQRGNFPDRFSGHQFPNYSSELNVNALLLGDSALYLCASPLGQGRDNSPLHFGNGTRLTVT.

The chain joins TRBV29-1 to TRBJ1-1; D gene unclear. Germline V gene data show CDR1 as SQVTM and CDR2 as ANQGSEA. This CDR3 contains 12 residues. V was pared by 4 bases and J by 2 bases, with 8 bases between. The CDR3 reads CSVVRSNTEAFF. In DNA form, the CDR3 reads TGCAGCGTTGTGAGAAGCAACACTGAAGCTTTCTTT.

The chain links TRBV18 to TRBJ1-1, with D possibly matching TRBD1 (5 bases). CDR1 and CDR2 (germline): KGHSH, LQKENI. CDR3 size: 14 residues. Deletions cut 3 bases from V and 4 bases from J, with 12 bases between. Here the CDR3 DNA reads TGTGCCAGCTCACCGACAGTTTCGGGCACTGAAGCTTTCTTT. The encoded protein is CASSPTVSGTEAFF.

Worth noting for this clone: The germline gene is not matched at one end of the junction; a read error may be the cause. CDR3 bases: TGTGCCAGCAGCTTAGGTCGGACTGGAACCCATGTGGGGATCTTT. Its translation is CASSLGRTGTHVGIF. This sequence joins TRBV11-2 and TRBJ1-1; D unresolved. The CDR3 covers 15 residues. The germline V gene has CDR1 SGHAT and CDR2 FQNNGV.

The chain joins TRBV7-2 to TRBJ1-6, with D tentatively TRBD1 (5 bases). From germline, CDR1 is SGHTA and CDR2 FQGNSA. This CDR3 region has 14 residues. Trimming cost V 3 bases and J 10 bases, with 13 bases left between them. For the CDR3, the DNA is TGTGCCAGCAGCTTGGGGGGGGGTTGGTCACCCCTCCACTTT. Translated: CASSLGGGWSPLHF.

Details on this clone: Within the sample, other DNA sequences also encode this same CDR3. V is TRBV29-1 and J is TRBJ2-1; 14 bases match TRBD2. The CDR3 consists of 14 residues. Germline values: CDR1 SQVTM, CDR2 ANQGSEA. After removal of 6 bases from V and 5 bases from J, the junction contained 3 bases not matched to a gene. The CDR3 protein is CSVKGLAGDNEQFF. The CDR3 nucleotides are TGCAGCGTCAAGGGACTAGCGGGAGACAATGAGCAGTTCTTC.

J is TRBJ2-2 and V is TRBV12-3 or TRBV12-4, with D perhaps TRBD1 (6 bases). This CDR3 contains 13 residues. The germline V and J ends were trimmed by 6 bases and 9 bases, with 14 bases remaining between them. CDR3 coding DNA: TGTGCCAGCAGACAGTCCCGGGACAGGGAGCTGTTTTTT. This sequence encodes CASRQSRDRELFF.

This clone was counted only a few times. This chain uses TRBV10-2 with TRBJ1-5, with TRBD1 as a possible D gene (5 bases). The CDR3 runs 15 residues. Trimming took 0 bases from V and 4 from J, leaving 10 bases between them. Germline V CDR1 and CDR2: WSHSY, SAAADI. Here the CDR3 DNA reads TGCGCCAGCAGTGAGTCGTCGGGGGGAAATCAGCCCCAGCATTTT. Protein sequence: CASSESSGGNQPQHF.

The chain couples TRBV7-9 to TRBJ2-2; 9 bases line up with TRBD1. Looked up from germline, CDR1 is SEHNR and CDR2 is FQNEAQ (reference sequence). V gave up 3 bases and J gave up 7 bases; unmatched junction bases: 3. CDR3 size: 14 residues. The CDR3 sequence is CASSLGQGHGELFF. The CDR3 DNA reads TGTGCCAGCAGCTTGGGACAGGGTCACGGGGAGCTGTTTTTT.

This clone was seen just once. The rearrangement joins TRBV6-6 to TRBJ2-3; D possibly corresponds to TRBD1 (6 bases). Trimming shortened V by 1 base and J by 6 bases, and 14 bases separated the two germline ends. The germline CDR1 and CDR2 sequences are MNHNY and SVGAGI (reference sequence). The CDR3 runs 15 residues. Here the CDR3 DNA reads TGTGCCAGCAGTTACTTGCAGGGGTTTGGGGATACGCAGTATTTT. Protein product: CASSYLQGFGDTQYF.

The genes are TRBV7-2 and TRBJ1-2; a possible D gene is TRBD1 (5 bases). Per the germline V gene, CDR1 is SGHTA and CDR2 is FQGNSA. The CDR3 has 13 amino acids. V shed 3 bases and J shed 8 bases, with 13 bases lying between them. In DNA form, the CDR3 reads TGTGCCAGCAGCTTTGGAGGGGCTCAGGGCTACACCTTC. Translating it yields CASSFGGAQGYTF.

The gene calls are TRBV6-1 and TRBJ2-3, with D possibly matching TRBD1 (5 bases). CDR3 length: 16 residues. CDR1 is MNHNS and CDR2 is SASEGT in the germline V gene. V lost 0 bases to trimming and J lost 7 bases, with 17 bases between them. Here the CDR3 reads CASSEAFGRELNTQYF. In DNA, the CDR3 is TGTGCCAGCAGTGAAGCGTTCGGCAGGGAACTAAATACGCAGTATTTT.

This chain joins TRBV27 and TRBJ2-7, with TRBD1 as a possible D gene (6 bases). Germline V lookup: CDR1 MNHEY, CDR2 SMNVEV (reference sequence). Trimming stripped 4 bases from V and 5 bases from J, with 12 bases between. CDR3 length: 13 residues. CDR3 sequence (DNA): TGTGCCAGCAGTTGGGGAAACAGGGACGAGCAGTACTTC. This codes for CASSWGNRDEQYF.

The V gene is TRBV3-1 (or the pseudogene TRBV3-2), the J gene TRBJ2-1; 11 bases map to TRBD1. Trimming cost V 3 bases and J 4 bases; bases outside gene matches: 2. The CDR3 is 15 residues long. Germline V CDR1 and CDR2: LGHDT, YNNKEL (reference sequence). CDR3 protein: CASSQGQGVYNEQFF. DNA of the CDR3: TGTGCCAGCAGCCAGGGACAGGGGGTTTACAATGAGCAGTTCTTC.

A note on this clone: Different DNA sequences within this sample yield the same CDR3. This rearrangement joins TRBV30 to TRBJ1-2; 8 bases are shared with TRBD1. Germline V CDR1 and CDR2: GTSNPN, SVGIG (reference sequence). The CDR3 covers 13 residues. V dropped 2 bases and J dropped 2; count of bases not matched to a gene: 1. The CDR3 loop reads CAWSYRGNYGYTF. In DNA form, the CDR3 reads TGTGCCTGGAGTTACAGGGGGAACTATGGCTACACCTTC.